The clone carrying this T cell receptor beta chain is a singleton in its sample. The antigen remains unidentified. The authors incorporated unique molecular identifiers into the TCR beta cDNA libraries. The T cell input of about 0.95 to 11 million gave approximately 460,000 cDNA molecules. Using its own MiXCR run on the PCR reads, TCRdb lists one record per CDR3 protein. The sample has approximately 440,000 distinct CDR3 sequences; around 40% are singletons. Germline V CDR1 and CDR2: DFQATT, SNEGSKA (reference sequence). The CDR3 contains 13 residues. The V end was cut by 3 bases, the J end by 0 bases, with 8 bases between. This record belongs to a study of post-analysis software for immune sequencing data. Whole-study context: In terms of disease course, relapsing-remitting, secondary progressive and progressive-relapsing multiple sclerosis were included. Study-level results: A significant reduction in normalized Chao1 diversity was observed in multiple sclerosis patients versus controls. By F measure, samples from a shared preparation batch strongly co-clustered. About five TRBV segments were more frequent in patients than controls; TRBV5-6, TRBV5-1 and TRBV20-1 belonged to this group.

This sequence was found in a girl between 5 and 17 years old with multiple sclerosis. The sample taken for sequencing was blood. The chain has TRBV20-1 and TRBJ1-1; tentatively, D is TRBD1 (5 bases). CDR3 protein: CSASHRMNTEAFF. CDR3 in DNA: TGCAGTGCTAGTCACAGGATGAACACTGAAGCTTTCTTT.